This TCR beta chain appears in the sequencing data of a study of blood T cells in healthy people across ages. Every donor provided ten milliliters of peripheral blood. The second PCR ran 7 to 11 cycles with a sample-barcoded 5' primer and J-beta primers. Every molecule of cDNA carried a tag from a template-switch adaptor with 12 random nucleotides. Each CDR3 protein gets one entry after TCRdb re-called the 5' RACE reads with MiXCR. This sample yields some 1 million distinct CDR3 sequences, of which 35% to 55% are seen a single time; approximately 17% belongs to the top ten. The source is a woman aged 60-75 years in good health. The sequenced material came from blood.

DNA of the CDR3: TGTGCCAGCAGTGGAACTAGCGGGAGGGCCCCGCAGTATTTT. This gives the protein CASSGTSGRAPQYF. The rearrangement joins TRBV6-1 to TRBJ2-3; TRBD2 matches 13 bases. V shed 4 bases, J shed 10 bases, and the junction held 5 bases outside the gene matches. This CDR3 spans 14 amino acids. The germline gives CDR1 MNHNS, CDR2 SASEGT.